Below, 9 T cell receptor beta chains from the same sample are listed, as sequenced in a study of T cells in Graves' hyperthyroidism and ophthalmopathy. Template material for amplifying TCR beta CDR3 regions consisted of RNA transcripts. The HTBI set primed first-round TCR CDR3 RT-PCR. Using its own MiXCR run on the multiplex PCR reads, TCRdb lists one record per CDR3 protein. In the table there are more than 500,000 distinct CDR3 sequences, around 43% of which are singletons. Sequencing was performed on peripheral blood or thyroid tissue (not recorded which). The receptors originated from an adult woman with Graves' disease, either hyperthyroidism or ophthalmopathy (not recorded which).

Comments on this clonotype: A read error may account for a junction end that differs from germline. This chain joins TRBV7-9 and TRBJ1-2, with a weak D call TRBD1 (6 bases). This CDR3 contains 15 residues. Germline assignment: CDR1 SEHNR and CDR2 FQNEAQ (reference sequence). This CDR3 is CASSPPSGRGSGNTF. The CDR3 DNA reads as TGTGCCAGCAGCCCCCCTTCGGGGAGGGGGAGTGGCAACACCTTC.

The chain is built from TRBV4-2 and TRBJ1-1; D is uncertain. The V gene's germline CDR1 is LGHNA and CDR2 YNFKEQ. Trimming pared 1 base from V and 7 bases from J, leaving 7 bases between. The CDR3 spans 12 residues. CDR3 loop: CASSQAGLEAFF. The CDR3 DNA is TGTGCCAGCAGCCAAGCGGGTCTTGAAGCTTTCTTT.

Comments on this clonotype: One end of the junction fails to match germline, which may point to a read error. The chain uses TRBV7-2 and TRBJ2-7; 9 bases line up with TRBD2. The CDR3 is 15 residues long. Germline CDR1 reads SGHTA; CDR2 reads FQGNSA. This CDR3 reads CASSLAIAGVGEQYF. The DNA for the CDR3 is TGTGCCAGCAGCTTAGCGATAGCGGGAGTGGGGGAGCAATACTTC.

This clonotype was detected only once. The chain joins TRBV10-3 to TRBJ1-2; 8 bases fit TRBD1. The CDR3 spans 13 residues. Per germline, CDR1 ENHRY and CDR2 SYGVKD. Losses at the gene ends were 8 bases for V and 3 bases for J; bases not matched to a gene: 5. The CDR3 region is CAIAPQGDYGYTF. The CDR3 DNA is TGTGCCATCGCCCCACAGGGGGACTATGGCTACACCTTC.

This sequence joins TRBV10-3 and TRBJ1-6; the match to TRBD1 covers 8 bases. Germline values: CDR1 ENHRY, CDR2 SYGVKD. V dropped 5 bases and J dropped 0; count of bases not matched to a gene: 6. This CDR3 has 17 residues. CDR3 sequence reads: CAISPDRGSSYNSPLHF. CDR3 in DNA: TGTGCCATCAGTCCCGACAGGGGCAGCTCCTATAATTCACCCCTCCACTTT.

This clonotype was seen at least ten times. The chain recombines TRBV4-1 with TRBJ1-5; D is uncertain. Deletions cut 2 bases from V and 6 bases from J, with 11 bases between. The CDR3 runs to 14 residues. The germline V gene encodes CDR1 MGHRA and CDR2 YSYEKL. DNA for the CDR3: TGCGCCAGCAGCCAATGGGCGTCAGTTCAGCCCCAGCATTTT. It translates to CASSQWASVQPQHF.

This clonotype occurred many times. The chain links TRBV20-1 to TRBJ2-7; D is tentatively TRBD1 or TRBD2 (5 bases each). This CDR3 is built from 12 residues. Germline CDR1 is DFQATT and CDR2 is SNEGSKA (reference sequence). V dropped 0 bases and J dropped 2 bases, with 5 bases sitting between them. CDR3 residues: CSAREGAYEQYF. DNA for the CDR3: TGCAGTGCTAGAGAGGGGGCCTACGAGCAGTACTTC.

V is TRBV7-9 and J is TRBJ1-5; D not certain. With 1 base removed from V and 1 base from J, the gap between germline ends came to 8 bases. This CDR3 is built from 15 residues. Germline CDR1 reads SEHNR; CDR2 reads FQNEAQ (reference sequence). The CDR3 bases are TGTGCCAGCAGCTTAGGATCGTGGAGCAATCAGCCCCAGCATTTT. Translation: CASSLGSWSNQPQHF.

This clonotype occurred a few times. The chain joins TRBV7-9 to TRBJ1-4, with no clear D. This CDR3 is built from 13 residues. Germline lookup yields CDR1 SEHNR and CDR2 FQNEAQ (reference sequence). The V end lost 11 bases, the J end lost 8 bases, and 18 bases lay between the germline ends. As DNA, the CDR3 is TGTGCCGAGGGCGGGCAGGTCAAAGAAAAACTGTTTTTT. Amino acid sequence: CAEGGQVKEKLFF.